One T cell receptor beta chain is described in this entry. This clonotype was detected ten times or more. Its antigen remains undetermined. Base-call qualities are not available, and no considerably larger clone is one nucleotide away. The data belong to a study of regulatory T cells in long-lasting Graves disease (dated by TCRdb to the early 2020s). At the level of the whole study: Persistent Graves' disease was defined as persistently positive TSH receptor autoantibodies together with antithyroid drug treatment for over 5 years. Peripheral blood TCR sequencing and RNA sequencing compared persistent Graves' disease patients with newly diagnosed Graves' disease patients. The study was conducted in China and was registered as a clinical trial. A total of around 35 samples underwent TCR sequencing: around 13 from persistent and 20 from newly diagnosed Graves' disease patients. In the clinical cohort, patients with persistent Graves' disease had used antithyroid drugs for an average of about 10.3 years.

General study outcomes and caveats: TRBV28, TRBJ1-2 and TRBJ2-5 were preferentially used in persistent disease, while TRBV20-1 and TRBJ2-1 were favored in newly diagnosed disease. More public clonotypes were shared among persistent patients (over 2,500) than among newly diagnosed patients (roughly 1,000). Lower TCR Shannon entropy and fewer highly expanded clones were observed in persistent Graves' disease patients than in newly diagnosed patients, which suggested clonal expansion. The study examined only peripheral blood because the primary lesion, thyroid tissue, could not be accessed. The authors acknowledged the small sample size as a limitation that may reduce accuracy. Sequencing and analysis were limited to the TCR beta chain.

CDR1 and CDR2, per the germline V gene, are SGHTA and FQGNSA. Relative to germline, V is 5 bases shorter and J is 0 bases shorter, with 8 bases between their ends. CDR3 length: 14 amino acids, cysteine to phenylalanine. Left in the record is the CDR3 DNA by itself, 42 bases read in frame from the first base. The receptor library was made with multiplex PCR. Data came from an Illumina HiSeq 4000. TCR beta libraries were built with iRepertoire HTBI primers and Arm-PCR amplification of CDR3 regions. Before sequencing, the PCR products underwent gel purification. Concerning the study's data processing: Gene usage analysis of CDR3 amino acid clonotypes used the 62 TRBV and some 15 TRBJ segments found across samples. COPE and FqMerger were used to merge filtered high-quality paired reads into contigs. Contigs were aligned with BLAST to IMGT TRBV, TRBD and TRBJ reference genes, and CDR3 was defined per IMGT. Clonotypes above 0.1% frequency were classified as highly expanded clones. Shannon entropy served as the measure of repertoire diversity, while the Gini coefficient captured V-J evenness. A clonotype found in more than one individual was treated as public. Starting from the raw public reads, TCRdb applied fastp trimming at Q25, assembled clones with MiXCR and retained in-frame beta chains. For every CDR3 protein sequence, its rows merge into one entry that carries the most common genes and DNA. TCRdb's processing, not the study's, gives the V and J calls here. The sample table holds 450,000 or so distinct CDR3 sequences, of which roughly 20% were seen once. Over 7.5% of the sample comes from the top ten.

This sample's time point label indicates: persistent/refractory GD, antithyroid drugs over 5 years with positive TRAb. For both TCR sequencing and RNA sequencing, RNA was extracted from PBMCs in TRIzol. Graves' disease was diagnosed according to American Thyroid Association guidelines. Patients were recruited from an endocrinology department in Xi'an, China. From each patient, roughly 9 milliliters of peripheral blood was collected into an EDTA anticoagulant tube. Ficoll Paque Plus density gradient separation was used to isolate PBMCs, and no additional T cell sorting was done. An Agilent 2100 Bioanalyzer and agarose gel were used to check RNA quality, and a NanoDrop 2000 was used to measure RNA concentration.

Sequenced material: peripheral blood mononuclear cells (PBMCs), taken when the disease was refractory, from a patient treated with antithyroid drugs. This receptor was taken from a female donor with Graves disease. The sequence is built from TRBV7-2 and TRBJ1-5, with the identity of the D gene unclear. The nucleotide sequence reads as follows: TGTGCCAGCAGCCAGCAGTATAGCAATCAGCCCCAGCATTTT. Its protein is CASSQQYSNQPQHF.